In its sample, the clone carrying this T cell receptor (beta chain) was seen a few times. What it binds is unknown. Using its own MiXCR run on the reads, TCRdb lists one record per CDR3 protein. The sample has just under 550,000 distinct CDR3 sequences; 26% are singletons. This sample is drawn from a study of T cell repertoires in cytomegalovirus infection. Turning to the study itself: Based on public TCR beta signatures, there were indications of CMV infection and of a matching HLA type.

Overall study findings and caveats: Identification of carriers of CMV plus the relevant HLA was achieved through cumulative public TCR beta family frequency. HLA-C-restricted CMV clonotypes gave the most frequent clonotype in two of eight donors.

CDR1 is SEHNR, CDR2 FQNEAQ, per germline (reference sequence). The CDR3 has 12 amino acids. V was clipped by 2 bases and J by 8 bases, with 9 bases between them. This clonotype originated in a human donor in good health (CMV status not recorded). Some clones in this sample may be carry-over from other donors' samples. The V and J genes are TRBV7-9 and TRBJ1-1; D unclear. The material sequenced was PBMCs. The CDR3 DNA reads as TGTGCCAGCAGCTTAAGTGGGATAGAAGCTTTCTTT. Residues: CASSLSGIEAFF. Complete variable domain (other parts from reference TRBV7-9 and TRBJ1-1): DTGVSQNPRHKITKRGQNVTFRCDPISEHNRLYWYRQTLGQGPEFLTYFQNEAQLEKSRLLSDRFSAERPKGSFSTLEIQRTEQGDSAMYLCASSLSGIEAFFGQGTRLTVV.